These 10 T cell receptor beta chains came from one sample sequenced in a study of blood T cells in healthy people across ages. The second PCR ran roughly 6 to 11 cycles with a sample-barcoded 5' primer and J-beta primers. TCRdb redid the calling of the 5' RACE reads with MiXCR, one entry per CDR3 protein. Here the sample spans about 840,000 distinct CDR3 sequences, roughly 28% being singletons. Separately, the same data were catalogued under a study of T cells of mothers and their children.

Source material: blood. All receptors derive from a woman between 35 and 50 years old in good health.

In its sample, this clonotype was seen a few times. V usage is TRBV20-1 and J usage is TRBJ1-6, with a tentative D call TRBD1 (5 bases). The V end was cut by 6 bases, the J end by 13 bases, with 16 bases between. Germline loops: CDR1 DFQATT, CDR2 SNEGSKA (reference sequence). The CDR3 runs to 12 residues. CDR3 in DNA: TGCAGTGCGGTAGAGGTATCAGGGCCCCTCCACTTT. Residues: CSAVEVSGPLHF.

This chain connects TRBV7-3 to TRBJ2-3; D is perhaps TRBD1 (5 bases). The germline V and J ends were trimmed by 5 bases and 4 bases, with 10 bases remaining between them. This CDR3 is built from 13 residues. Germline loops: CDR1 SGHTA, CDR2 FQGTGA. In DNA, the CDR3 is TGTGCCAGCAGCCCAGAAGGGGCAGATACGCAGTATTTT. It translates to CASSPEGADTQYF.

This clonotype has a handful of counts. The chain joins TRBV12-3 or TRBV12-4 to TRBJ2-5; D not resolved. Judging by the DNA end, TRBJ2-7 fits better; the J call may be wrong. There are 14 residues in the CDR3. The CDR3 DNA reads as TGTGCCAGCAGCCGAGTCCCCCACAGCTACGAGCAGTACTTC. Translation gives CASSRVPHSYEQYF.

For this clonotype: A read error may be the cause here, since a much bigger clone is one base away. This chain links TRBV28 with TRBJ2-7, with 9 bases that match TRBD1. Germline assignment: CDR1 MDHEN and CDR2 SYDVKM. This CDR3 is built from 16 residues. CDR3 in amino acids: CVSSVHRGPSSYEQYF. The CDR3, as DNA: TGTGTCAGCAGTGTACACAGGGGGCCCAGCTCCTACGAGCAGTACTTC. The full variable domain, with the rest looked up from reference TRBV28 and TRBJ2-7, is DVKVTQSSRYLVKRTGEKVFLECVQDMDHENMFWYRQDPGLGLRLIYFSYDVKMKEKGDIPEGYSVSREKKERFSLILESASTNQTSMYLCVSSVHRGPSSYEQYFGPGTRLTVT.

This clonotype appeared a few times. The V gene is TRBV9, the J gene TRBJ2-5; TRBD1 matches at 10 bases. The CDR3 runs 15 residues. CDR1 SGDLS and CDR2 YYNGEE come from the germline V gene. The J segment lost 4 bases and the V segment lost 3 bases, leaving 6 bases of the junction unmatched. DNA of the CDR3: TGTGCCAGCAGCGCCCGGACAGGGGGATCAGAGACCCAGTACTTC. It codes for CASSARTGGSETQYF.

This chain links TRBV6-5 with TRBJ1-1; D is perhaps TRBD1 (5 bases). Trimming removed 2 bases from V and 2 bases from J, with 12 bases in between. Germline lookup yields CDR1 MNHEY and CDR2 SVGAGI. The CDR3 consists of 15 residues. CDR3 amino acids: CASSYGAPSNTEAFF. The CDR3 DNA is TGTGCCAGCAGTTACGGGGCACCGAGTAACACTGAAGCTTTCTTT.

The V and J genes are TRBV28 and TRBJ2-1; the match to TRBD2 covers 11 bases. Germline-derived CDR1 and CDR2 are MDHEN and SYDVKM. The CDR3 runs to 16 residues. The junction had 8 bases not matched to a gene; V was cut back by 3 bases and J by 7 bases. The CDR3 here is CASSFTTSGGRNEQFF. Written as DNA, the CDR3 is TGTGCCAGCAGTTTTACTACTAGCGGGGGAAGGAATGAGCAGTTCTTC.

The CDR3 sequence is CASSQDREVSPLHF. DNA of the CDR3: TGCGCCAGCAGCCAAGATCGCGAGGTTTCACCCCTCCACTTT. The chain is built from TRBV4-3 and TRBJ1-6; D gene ambiguous. Germline assignment: CDR1 LGHNA and CDR2 YSLEER. The CDR3 has 14 amino acids. The V and J ends lost 0 bases and 9 bases respectively, with 9 bases between them.

This clonotype was seen a handful of times. The chain carries TRBV5-5 and TRBJ2-3; D tentatively reads TRBD1 or TRBD2 (5 bases each). Per germline, CDR1 SGHKS and CDR2 YYEKEE (reference sequence). Trimming cost V 1 base and J 4 bases, with 16 bases left between them. The CDR3 totals 16 residues. DNA for the CDR3: TGTGCCAGCAGCTTGCCCGGGACCCCTGTTGCAGATACGCAGTATTTT. This translates into CASSLPGTPVADTQYF. Complete variable domain (other parts from reference TRBV5-5 and TRBJ2-3): DAGVTQSPTHLIKTRGQQVTLRCSPISGHKSVSWYQQVLGQGPQFIFQYYEKEERGRGNFPDRFSARQFPNYSSELNVNALLLGDSALYLCASSLPGTPVADTQYFGPGTRLTVL.

This clonotype has more than one count but fewer than ten. This chain uses TRBV7-9 with TRBJ1-5; 10 positions agree with TRBD1. Losses at the gene ends were 1 base for V and 7 bases for J; bases not matched to a gene: 7. Germline V gene data show CDR1 as SEHNR and CDR2 as FQNEAQ (reference sequence). The CDR3 is 16 residues long. The CDR3: CASSLGGQGFGQPQHF. In DNA form, the CDR3 reads TGTGCCAGCAGCTTAGGGGGACAGGGGTTCGGGCAGCCCCAGCATTTT.